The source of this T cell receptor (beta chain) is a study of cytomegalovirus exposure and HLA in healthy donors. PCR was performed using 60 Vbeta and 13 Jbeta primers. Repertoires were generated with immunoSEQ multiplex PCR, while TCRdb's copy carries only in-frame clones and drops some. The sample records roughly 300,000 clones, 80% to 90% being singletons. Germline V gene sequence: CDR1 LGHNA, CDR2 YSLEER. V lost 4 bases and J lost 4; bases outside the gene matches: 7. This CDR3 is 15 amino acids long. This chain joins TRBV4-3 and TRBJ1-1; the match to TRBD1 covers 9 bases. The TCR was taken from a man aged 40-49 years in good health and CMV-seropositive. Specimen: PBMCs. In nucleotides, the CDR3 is TGCGCCAGCAGCCTCGATCCGGGACAGGGCACTGAAGCTTTCTTT. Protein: CASSLDPGQGTEAFF.